The rows below give T cell receptor beta chains drawn from one sample of a study of blood T cell repertoires in COVID-19. Repertoires were generated with immunoSEQ multiplex PCR, while TCRdb's copy carries only in-frame clones and drops some. Here the sample spans 120,000 or so clones, more than 80% being singletons. The sample consisted of peripheral blood. The receptors originated from a man aged 70 or older with active or convalescent COVID-19. Both conserved end residues are part of each CDR3. The D gene is left open where the match is weak. Expanded clones get a size class; other rows say once, few or many, or leave the size out.

V	J	size	length	D	DNA	CDR3
TRBV30	TRBJ2-5	.	15	TRBD1	TGTGCCTGGAGTGCCACAGGGGGCAGGGAAGAGACCCAGTACTTC	CAWSATGGREETQYF
TRBV27	TRBJ1-6	.	18	TRBD1	TGTGCCAGCAGTTTCGGAAGACAGGGGGCTGCCTATAATTCACCCCTCCACTTT	CASSFGRQGAAYNSPLHF
TRBV7-9	TRBJ1-1	.	17	.	TGTGCCAGCAGCCCTCAAAGGGGCTCCTATACAGGGACTGAAGCTTTCTTT	CASSPQRGSYTGTEAFF
TRBV29-1	TRBJ2-7	.	13	.	TGCAGCGTTGGTGTAGTAGACTCCTACGAGCAGTACTTC	CSVGVVDSYEQYF
TRBV28	TRBJ1-6	.	14	.	TGTGCCAGCAACGCAGGCATGGGTAATTCACCCCTCCACTTT	CASNAGMGNSPLHF
TRBV18	TRBJ1-1	.	15	TRBD1	TGTGCCAGCTCACCAGTCAGGGGGCACAACACTGAAGCTTTCTTT	CASSPVRGHNTEAFF
TRBV19	TRBJ1-4	.	15	.	TGTGCCAGTAGTGTCCGACAGGCCGGTAATGAAAAACTGTTTTTT	CASSVRQAGNEKLFF
TRBV10-3	TRBJ1-2	.	14	TRBD1	TGTGCCATCAGTGAGGGGAGACAGGGTGGAGGCTACACCTTC	CAISEGRQGGGYTF
TRBV5-1	TRBJ2-4	.	14	TRBD1	TGCGCCAGCAGCGGGGACAGGGTGCAAAACATTCAGTACTTC	CASSGDRVQNIQYF
TRBV4-1	TRBJ1-1	.	15	TRBD1	TGCGCCAGCAGCCCAGGGACAGGAACCCGCACTGAAGCTTTCTTT	CASSPGTGTRTEAFF
TRBV6-1	TRBJ1-1	.	12	.	TGTGCCAGCAGTGAACAGAACACTGAAGCTTTCTTT	CASSEQNTEAFF
TRBV10-2	TRBJ2-2	.	16	TRBD2	TGCGCCAGCAGTGAGTCGCATAGCGGGAGCTCCGGGGAGCTGTTTTTT	CASSESHSGSSGELFF
TRBV6-4	TRBJ1-6	.	12	.	TGTGCCAGCCCCGACCGGGAGTCCCCCCTCCACTTT	CASPDRESPLHF
TRBV11-2	TRBJ2-5	.	15	TRBD2	TGTGCCAGCAGGTCGGGACTAGCGGTCCTGGAGACCCAGTACTTC	CASRSGLAVLETQYF
TRBV19	TRBJ2-4	.	14	.	TGTGCCAGTAGTATCGACCGACTCAGGGGCATTCAGTACTTC	CASSIDRLRGIQYF
TRBV28	TRBJ1-4	.	18	TRBD1	TGTGCCAGCAGTCTCGGGACAGGGACGGGGGGGGCTAATGAAAAACTGTTTTTT	CASSLGTGTGGANEKLFF
TRBV28	TRBJ1-3	.	18	.	TGTGCCAGCAGTTTGGGGTTTAGGGAGACTCCGGGGGGAAACACCATATATTTT	CASSLGFRETPGGNTIYF
TRBV5-4	TRBJ1-1	few	14	TRBD1	TGTGCCACCCGCCCGGGACAGGGGTTCACTGAAGCTTTCTTT	CATRPGQGFTEAFF
TRBV4-2	TRBJ2-7	.	15	TRBD2	TGTGCCAGCAGCCAAGATCGAACCAGCGGGAGTAAGCAGTACTTC	CASSQDRTSGSKQYF
TRBV18	TRBJ2-1	.	15	TRBD2	TGTGCCAGCTCACCAATGACTAGCGGGAGCAATGAGCAGTTCTTC	CASSPMTSGSNEQFF
TRBV21-1	TRBJ2-4	.	12	.	TGTGCCAGCAGCAACTTACCCGCCCGGCAGTACTTC	CASSNLPARQYF
TRBV24-1	TRBJ1-3	.	15	TRBD1	TGTGCCACCAGTGAAACAGGGGGCCTAGGAAACACCATATATTTT	CATSETGGLGNTIYF
TRBV5-1	TRBJ2-1	.	16	TRBD1	TGCGCCAGCAGCGTCACCGGGACAGGGTATGGCAATGAGCAGTTCTTC	CASSVTGTGYGNEQFF
TRBV29-1	TRBJ1-4	.	13	.	TGCAGCGTTGGGAAGGCGGGCAATGAAAAACTGTTTTTT	CSVGKAGNEKLFF
TRBV11-1	TRBJ2-1	.	12	.	TGTGCCAGCAGCTTTCGCGGGGATGAGCAGTTCTTC	CASSFRGDEQFF
TRBV5-1	TRBJ2-7	.	14	.	TGCGCCAGCAGCTTTAATCAGGGGTCCTACGAGCAGTACTTC	CASSFNQGSYEQYF
TRBV5-1	TRBJ2-1	.	15	.	TGCGCCAGCAGCTTGACAGGGTGGGAATACAATGAGCAGTTCTTC	CASSLTGWEYNEQFF
TRBV20-1	TRBJ2-1	.	10	.	TGCAGGGTCAGCGGCGATGAGCAGTTCTTC	CRVSGDEQFF